The clone carrying this T cell receptor (beta chain) was detected only once. Profiled with immunoSEQ multiplex PCR; TCRdb holds only in-frame clones, not every one. The sample has some 30,000 clones; approximately 90% are singletons. This sample is drawn from a study of T cell changes during pregnancy in multiple sclerosis. This material consisted of CD8+ T cells from peripheral blood mononuclear cells, taken before pregnancy. The clonotype comes from a female donor with multiple sclerosis, enrolled in a pregnancy study.

Here the CDR3 DNA reads TGTGCCAGCAGTGCGGACAGGGCAGCAACTAATGAAAAACTGTTTTTT. Residues: CASSADRAATNEKLFF. The V gene is TRBV6-1, the J gene TRBJ1-4; TRBD1 agrees at 8 bases. V lost 4 bases, J lost 0 bases, and 4 bases stayed unmatched. Germline CDR1 is MNHNS and CDR2 is SASEGT. This CDR3 is built from 16 residues.